This T cell receptor (beta chain) stems from a study of vaccination and CD4 T cells after COVID-19. Overall study: Nasal swab PCR had shown SARS-CoV-2 positivity in the convalescent patients (roughly 9 mild cases, one severe case).

V was trimmed by 4 bases and J by 2 bases, leaving 14 bases between them. Germline lookup yields CDR1 SGHNT and CDR2 YYREEE (reference sequence). This CDR3 is 15 amino acids long. With the Oncomine TCR Beta short-read assay, DNA from cultured CD4+ T cells was sequenced. Via MiXCR, TCRdb re-called the PCR reads, giving one row per CDR3 protein. The sample has roughly 26,000 distinct CDR3 sequences; approximately 37% are singletons. The treatment: roughly 11-day PBMC culture with coronavirus spike peptide pools or control peptides (ViraFEST assay). Worth noting for this clonotype: Its antigen is undetermined.

Sequenced input: CD4+ T cells from blood, cultured in vitro. This sequence was found in a human donor who had recovered from COVID-19. The chain is built from TRBV5-4 and TRBJ2-3, with a tentative D call TRBD2 (6 bases). The CDR3 sequence: CASSQGLVITDTQYF. For the CDR3, the DNA is TGTGCCAGCAGCCAGGGACTTGTAATCACAGATACGCAGTATTTT.